A selection of T cell receptor beta chains follows, all from one sample in a study of cytomegalovirus exposure and HLA in healthy donors. Profiled with immunoSEQ multiplex PCR; TCRdb holds only in-frame clones, not every one. Of 110,000 or so clones listed, over 55% are singletons. The sequencing sample was made of PBMCs. Receptors originate from a man between 18 and 35 years old in good health and CMV-seropositive. CDR3s include the opening cysteine and the closing phenylalanine or tryptophan. D genes are given only for firm matches. For some rows the clone size is stated as once, few or many, or as a class when expanded; others skip it.

size	V	D	J	CDR3	DNA
-	TRBV5-1	TRBD2	TRBJ2-3	CASSLERGGTDTQYF	TGCGCCAGCAGCTTGGAGCGGGGGGGGACAGATACGCAGTATTTT
-	TRBV29-1	-	TRBJ1-1	CSVGATGSGEAFF	TGCAGCGTTGGGGCAACAGGGTCAGGGGAAGCTTTCTTT
-	TRBV5-1	TRBD1	TRBJ2-2	CASSHGPQGASGELFF	TGCGCCAGCAGCCATGGACCGCAGGGGGCTTCCGGGGAGCTGTTTTTT
few	TRBV18	-	TRBJ1-3	CASSAAVGNTIYF	TGTGCCAGCTCAGCGGCGGTAGGAAACACCATATATTTT
few	TRBV5-1	TRBD2	TRBJ2-1	CASSLLSGASYNEQFF	TGCGCCAGCAGCTTACTTAGCGGGGCCTCCTACAATGAGCAGTTCTTC
-	TRBV30	-	TRBJ1-6	CAWSVDPSGGDSPLHF	TGTGCCTGGAGTGTAGACCCGAGCGGAGGAGATTCACCCCTCCACTTT
few	TRBV6-6	-	TRBJ2-2	CASSRQNTGELFF	TGTGCCAGCAGTCGACAGAACACCGGGGAGCTGTTTTTT
-	TRBV4-2	TRBD1	TRBJ2-2	CASSQETGGGGELFF	TGTGCCAGCAGCCAGGAAACAGGGGGCGGCGGGGAGCTGTTTTTT
-	TRBV27	TRBD2	TRBJ2-7	CATQEAGGPWEQYF	TGTGCCACCCAAGAGGCGGGGGGGCCTTGGGAGCAGTACTTC
-	TRBV19	TRBD1	TRBJ1-1	CASSHRRTGAMNTEAFF	TGTGCCAGTAGCCACCGCCGGACAGGGGCGATGAACACTGAAGCTTTCTTT
-	TRBV7-9	TRBD2	TRBJ2-1	CASSSQRGVNSYNEQFF	TGTGCCAGCAGCTCGCAGCGGGGGGTGAACTCCTACAATGAGCAGTTCTTC
few	TRBV6-6	-	TRBJ2-5	CASSYLTAGETQYF	TGTGCCAGCAGTTACCTGACAGCCGGGGAGACCCAGTACTTC
-	TRBV2	TRBD1	TRBJ1-5	CASSEATGGQYSNQPQHF	TGTGCCAGCAGTGAAGCGACAGGGGGCCAATATAGCAATCAGCCCCAGCATTTT
-	TRBV5-1	TRBD2	TRBJ2-1	CASSFIAGSANEQFF	TGCGCCAGCAGCTTTATAGCGGGGAGCGCCAATGAGCAGTTCTTC
-	TRBV28	TRBD1	TRBJ2-7	CASSFTRDRGRYF	TGTGCCAGCAGTTTCACAAGGGACAGGGGACGGTACTTC
few	TRBV5-1	TRBD2	TRBJ2-1	CASSFLAGGTLQSFF	TGCGCCAGCAGCTTTCTAGCGGGGGGGACCTTACAGTCGTTCTTC
-	TRBV19	TRBD2	TRBJ2-3	CASSQGGGATDTQYF	TGTGCCAGTAGTCAGGGCGGGGGAGCCACAGATACGCAGTATTTT
-	TRBV25-1	-	TRBJ2-1	CASSGGAGWFQGNEQFF	TGTGCCAGCAGTGGAGGGGCAGGGTGGTTTCAGGGGAATGAGCAGTTCTTC
-	TRBV29-1	TRBD1	TRBJ1-2	CSAAQGTGHGYTF	TGCAGCGCCGCCCAGGGGACAGGTCATGGCTACACCTTC
-	TRBV2	-	TRBJ2-3	CASSEETESSTDTQYF	TGTGCCAGCAGTGAAGAGACAGAGTCAAGCACAGATACGCAGTATTTT
-	TRBV19	-	TRBJ2-3	CASSISWALTDTQYF	TGTGCCAGTAGTATTTCCTGGGCCCTTACGGATACGCAGTATTTT
-	TRBV5-4	-	TRBJ2-7	CASSLAWQGTYEQYF	TGTGCCAGCAGCTTGGCCTGGCAGGGTACCTACGAGCAGTACTTC
-	TRBV7-2	TRBD1	TRBJ1-6	CASSSGTGASYNSPLHF	TGTGCCAGCAGCTCCGGGACAGGGGCCTCCTATAATTCACCCCTCCACTTT
-	TRBV10-3	-	TRBJ2-1	CATQRLQNNEQFF	TGTGCCACCCAGAGATTACAGAACAATGAGCAGTTCTTC
-	TRBV10-1	-	TRBJ2-2	CASREGATGELFF	TGCGCCAGCAGAGAAGGGGCCACCGGGGAGCTGTTTTTT
few	TRBV6-4	TRBD1	TRBJ1-1	CASRETGLGTEAFF	TGTGCCAGCAGGGAGACAGGGCTGGGGACTGAAGCTTTCTTT
-	TRBV6-5	-	TRBJ2-2	CASSSQHPQNTGELFF	TGTGCCAGCAGTTCACAACATCCACAGAACACCGGGGAGCTGTTTTTT
-	TRBV10-3	-	TRBJ2-2	CAIRGRVSAGELFF	TGTGCCATCAGGGGCAGGGTTTCGGCCGGGGAGCTGTTTTTT
-	TRBV7-9	TRBD1	TRBJ1-2	CASSRGQGPTGYTF	TGTGCCAGCAGCCGTGGACAGGGGCCGACGGGCTACACCTTC
-	TRBV10-1	-	TRBJ2-2	CASSEGRTTNTGELFF	TGCGCCAGCAGTGAGGGTCGGACAACGAACACCGGGGAGCTGTTTTTT
-	TRBV28	-	TRBJ2-1	CASSREVYNEQFF	TGTGCCAGCAGTAGGGAGGTTTACAATGAGCAGTTCTTC
-	TRBV4-1	TRBD2	TRBJ2-3	CASSQAGTSGLDTQYF	TGCGCCAGCAGCCAAGCCGGGACTAGCGGCTTAGATACGCAGTATTTT
-	TRBV30	TRBD2	TRBJ2-2	CAWSVRGVANTGELFF	TGTGCCTGGAGTGTACGGGGGGTGGCGAACACCGGGGAGCTGTTTTTT
-	TRBV25-1	TRBD1	TRBJ1-1	CASSNRGDTEAFF	TGTGCCAGCAGTAACAGGGGCGACACTGAAGCTTTCTTT
-	TRBV6-6	-	TRBJ1-2	CASSYSTGGYTF	TGTGCCAGCAGTTACTCCACAGGTGGCTACACCTTC
-	TRBV29-1	TRBD1	TRBJ2-6	CSVSGTGVRGANVLTF	TGCAGCGTTTCCGGGACAGGGGTGAGGGGGGCCAACGTCCTGACTTTC
few	TRBV18	-	TRBJ1-1	CASSPIPRNTEAFF	TGTGCCAGCTCACCAATCCCCCGGAACACTGAAGCTTTCTTT
-	TRBV4-2	TRBD1	TRBJ2-7	CASSQGGTGGTIYDF	TGTGCCAGCAGCCAAGGTGGGACAGGGGGTACGATCTACGACTTC
-	TRBV5-1	TRBD1	TRBJ1-3	CASSALTGNGNTIYF	TGCGCCAGCAGCGCCTTGACAGGGAACGGAAACACCATATATTTT
-	TRBV13	-	TRBJ1-2	CASSPRTDKGYGYTF	TGTGCCAGCAGCCCCCGGACAGATAAGGGGTATGGCTACACCTTC
-	TRBV2	-	TRBJ2-3	CASRNRDFPTDTQYF	TGTGCCAGCAGAAACCGGGACTTCCCCACGGATACGCAGTATTTT
-	TRBV7-2	-	TRBJ1-1	CASSLQSMNTEAFF	TGTGCCAGCAGCTTACAGTCCATGAACACTGAAGCTTTCTTT
-	TRBV28	TRBD2	TRBJ2-3	CASSSRLAGGLTQYF	TGTGCCAGCAGTTCCCGACTAGCGGGGGGACTTACGCAGTATTTT
-	TRBV7-9	-	TRBJ2-7	CASNQAEGGEQYF	TGTGCCAGCAACCAAGCGGAGGGGGGGGAGCAGTACTTC
few	TRBV4-1	-	TRBJ1-5	CASSQAPTDNQPQHF	TGCGCCAGCAGCCAAGCCCCGACAGACAATCAGCCCCAGCATTTT
once	TRBV19	TRBD1	TRBJ1-1	CASSFTGGATEAFF	TGTGCCAGTAGTTTTACAGGGGGCGCGACTGAAGCTTTCTTT
-	TRBV5-1	-	TRBJ1-2	CASSLGLIYGYTF	TGCGCCAGCAGCTTAGGACTGATCTATGGCTACACCTTC
once	TRBV15	-	TRBJ1-2	CATAEDVNYGYTF	TGTGCCACAGCGGAGGATGTAAACTATGGCTACACCTTC
-	TRBV11-3	-	TRBJ2-5	CASSLVGQTQYF	TGTGCCAGCAGCTTGGTTGGGCAGACCCAGTACTTC
-	TRBV27	-	TRBJ1-1	CASSLSSGRNRPDTEAFF	TGTGCCAGCAGTTTATCGAGTGGCAGGAACAGACCGGACACTGAAGCTTTCTTT
few	TRBV28	TRBD1	TRBJ2-3	CASSFSGQGYRHFTDTQYF	TGTGCCAGCAGTTTTTCGGGACAGGGCTACCGCCATTTCACAGATACGCAGTATTTT
-	TRBV28	TRBD1	TRBJ2-7	CASSSGTAHEQYF	TGTGCCAGCAGTTCCGGGACAGCCCACGAGCAGTACTTC
-	TRBV5-1	TRBD1	TRBJ1-1	CASSLGQGFTEAFF	TGCGCCAGCAGCTTGGGACAGGGGTTCACTGAAGCTTTCTTT
-	TRBV5-1	TRBD2	TRBJ2-3	CASSLGEGTDTQYF	TGCGCCAGCAGCTTGGGGGAGGGGACAGATACGCAGTATTTT
-	TRBV6-1	TRBD1	TRBJ1-4	CASSARQGVNEKLFF	TGTGCCAGCAGTGCCCGACAGGGGGTTAATGAAAAACTGTTTTTT
few	TRBV19	-	TRBJ1-4	CASSTGQLANEKLFF	TGTGCCAGTAGTACCGGACAGCTTGCGAATGAAAAACTGTTTTTT
-	TRBV18	-	TRBJ1-2	CASSPGAGDGYTF	TGTGCCAGCTCACCGGGGGCAGGGGATGGCTACACCTTC
once	TRBV7-8	-	TRBJ2-3	CASSLELASSVTDTQYF	TGTGCCAGCAGCTTGGAGCTAGCGTCGTCGGTCACAGATACGCAGTATTTT
-	TRBV19	TRBD1	TRBJ2-7	CASSAGQENRLEQYF	TGTGCCAGTAGTGCTGGACAGGAAAATCGTCTCGAGCAGTACTTC